This T cell receptor (beta chain) appears in the sequencing data of a study of CD8 T cells in Susac syndrome. Study as a whole: Treatment status at blood draw for the Susac syndrome patients was therapy-naive, corticosteroids, or intravenous immunoglobulin alone.

Of note for this clonotype: Its antigen is as yet unknown.

This CDR3 is built from 14 residues. Trimming removed 0 bases from V and 5 bases from J; junction bases left unmatched: 5. CDR1 DFQATT and CDR2 SNEGSKA come from the germline V gene (reference sequence). Patients with Susac syndrome met diagnostic criteria that were recently defined for definite or probable disease. When the RNA was reverse transcribed, random hexamers were used with an input of about 0.5 to 1 ug. TCRdb re-called the immunoSEQ multiplex PCR reads with MiXCR, one entry per CDR3 protein. The table lists roughly 200,000 distinct CDR3 sequences, 90% to 95% of them singletons. Overall study results and limits: Clonal expansion was absent from the CD4+ T cell repertoires in Susac syndrome.

This TCR was sampled from a human donor with Susac syndrome. The chain recombines TRBV20-1 with TRBJ2-5, with TRBD2 matching 8 bases. The sample was CD4+ T cells from PBMCs. As DNA, the CDR3 is TGCAGTGCTAGAGATCGGGGGGGCCAGGAGACCCAGTACTTC. Its protein is CSARDRGGQETQYF.